A single sample gave rise to the 18 T cell receptor beta chains below, sequenced in a study of cytomegalovirus exposure and HLA in healthy donors (dated by TCRdb to the late 2010s). The protocol used for the library was the immunoSEQ multiplex PCR assay. The multiplex PCR relied on a mix of 60 forward primers for TCR Vbeta segments and 13 reverse primers for TCR Jbeta segments. Sourced from immuneACCESS, this table was stored by TCRdb with only in-frame sequences that have V and J called. A share of the clones is absent; for the studies checked, an unresolved V gene accounts for under half, and the remainder has no known explanation. Here the sample has around 180,000 clones; around 75% occur a single time. The ten top clones hold less than 6% of the sample. Sequences were obtained from PBMCs. These receptors originate from a young woman in good health and CMV-seropositive.

The J gene is TRBJ2-7, the V gene TRBV13; 9 positions match TRBD1. The CDR3 is 15 amino acids. The germline gives CDR1 PRHDT, CDR2 FYEKMQ (reference sequence). V lost 5 bases, J lost 6 bases, and 11 bases stayed unmatched. The CDR3 loop reads CASSPTRTGVTEQYF. CDR3 nucleotides: TGTGCCAGCAGCCCCACGAGGACAGGGGTTACCGAGCAGTACTTC.

The chain employs TRBV2 and TRBJ2-3; D remains ambiguous. The CDR3 contains 15 residues. Germline assignment: CDR1 SNHLY and CDR2 FYNNEI. V was trimmed by 4 bases and J by 0 bases, leaving 11 bases between them. CDR3 DNA sequence: TGTGCCAGCAGTGTGGGTCAGACTAGCACAGATACGCAGTATTTT. Translating it yields CASSVGQTSTDTQYF.

This clone was counted only a few times. This sequence joins TRBV5-1 and TRBJ2-3; a weak D match, TRBD1 (6 bases). In germline, CDR1 is SGHRS, CDR2 YFSETQ. The V end was cut by 2 bases, the J end by 9 bases, with 16 bases between. The CDR3 covers 14 residues. DNA of the CDR3: TGCGCCAGCAGCTTTCAGGGGCCCCCTCAAACGCAGTATTTT. It specifies CASSFQGPPQTQYF.

The chain recombines TRBV5-1 with TRBJ2-7; D uncertain. The CDR3 sequence is 12 residues long. Trimming removed 4 bases at V and 0 bases at J, with 5 bases between. CDR1 and CDR2 (germline): SGHRS, YFSETQ. CDR3 loop: CASSPTSYEQYF. For the CDR3, the DNA is TGCGCCAGCAGCCCTACCTCCTACGAGCAGTACTTC.

This rearrangement joins TRBV4-1 to TRBJ2-7; 7 bases align to TRBD2. Trimming took 5 bases from V and 1 from J; bases not matched to a gene: 8. The CDR3 is made up of 15 amino acids. From germline, CDR1 is MGHRA and CDR2 YSYEKL. The CDR3 reads CASSYIGSGSYEQYF. The CDR3 DNA reads as TGCGCCAGCAGCTATATCGGTAGCGGGTCCTACGAGCAGTACTTC.

The gene calls are TRBV7-9 and TRBJ2-1, with 7 bases that match TRBD1. In germline, CDR1 is SEHNR, CDR2 FQNEAQ (reference sequence). This CDR3 region has 16 residues. The V gene end was trimmed by 4 bases and the J gene end by 3 bases; junction bases not matched to a gene: 9. The CDR3 region is CASSSTFDRDYNEQFF. DNA for the CDR3: TGTGCCAGCAGCTCAACATTCGACAGGGACTACAATGAGCAGTTCTTC. The complete variable domain, with remaining parts taken from reference TRBV7-9 and TRBJ2-1, reads DTGVSQNPRHKITKRGQNVTFRCDPISEHNRLYWYRQTLGQGPEFLTYFQNEAQLEKSRLLSDRFSAERPKGSFSTLEIQRTEQGDSAMYLCASSSTFDRDYNEQFFGPGTRLTVL.

The chain combines TRBV5-8 with TRBJ2-1; 10 bases match TRBD2. Germline values: CDR1 SGHTS, CDR2 YDEGEE. The CDR3 covers 16 residues. The junction had 7 bases not matched to a gene; V was cut back by 2 bases and J by 5 bases. The CDR3 sequence: CASSFRVAGGHNEQFF. The CDR3 nucleotides are TGTGCCAGCAGCTTCCGGGTAGCGGGAGGTCACAATGAGCAGTTCTTC.

This clone came up once. V and J are TRBV4-1 and TRBJ1-2, with 7 bases identical to TRBD1. This CDR3 spans 15 amino acids. V shed 1 base, J shed 4 bases, and the junction held 6 bases outside the gene matches. CDR1 and CDR2 (germline): MGHRA, YSYEKL. This chain's CDR3 is CASSQVTTGVYGYTF. The CDR3 region has the DNA TGCGCCAGCAGCCAAGTAACCACAGGGGTCTATGGCTACACCTTC.

This clone was recorded a few times. This chain joins TRBV5-4 and TRBJ2-1, with 13 bases lining up with TRBD2. Germline trimming cut 0 bases from V and 14 bases from J; bases unmatched to any gene: 5. This CDR3 contains 14 residues. Germline CDR1 and CDR2: SGHNT and YYREEE (reference sequence). The CDR3 sequence is CASSLGLAGGREFF. The CDR3 bases are TGTGCCAGCAGCTTGGGACTAGCGGGGGGAAGGGAGTTCTTC.

The V call is TRBV28, the J call TRBJ1-2; maybe TRBD1 (6 bases). The CDR3 spans 14 residues. V dropped 7 bases and J dropped 6 bases, with 18 bases sitting between them. The germline V gene encodes CDR1 MDHEN and CDR2 SYDVKM. This CDR3 is CASTNSGGRNGYTF. The CDR3 region has the DNA TGTGCCAGCACCAACTCCGGGGGGCGTAATGGCTACACCTTC.

This chain connects TRBV7-8 to TRBJ1-5; 7 bases are shared with TRBD1. There are 14 residues in the CDR3. CDR1 and CDR2 (germline): SGHVS, FQNEAQ. V dropped 1 base and J dropped 7; count of bases not matched to a gene: 4. The DNA for the CDR3 is TGTGCCAGCAGCTTAGAAGGGGGCAGACAGCCCCAGCATTTT. This codes for CASSLEGGRQPQHF.

This clone appeared once. CDR3 region: CASSQDLAEQFF. The CDR3, as DNA: TGCGCCAGCAGCCAAGATCTAGCGGAGCAGTTCTTC. This chain uses TRBV4-1 with TRBJ2-1, with D possibly being TRBD2 (6 bases). V was trimmed by 0 bases and J by 10 bases, leaving 7 bases between them. Germline values: CDR1 MGHRA, CDR2 YSYEKL. The CDR3 spans 12 residues.

The chain employs TRBV13 and TRBJ2-5; TRBD1 is a possible D gene (6 bases). Germline lookup yields CDR1 PRHDT and CDR2 FYEKMQ (reference sequence). The CDR3 is 14 amino acids. Trimming removed 2 bases at V and 5 bases at J, with 12 bases between. The DNA of the CDR3 is TGTGCCAGCAGCTTACCCCTTAGGGGGGAGACCCAGTACTTC. Its translation: CASSLPLRGETQYF.

The chain couples TRBV5-1 to TRBJ2-2; the D gene is possibly TRBD2 (6 bases). V was clipped by 0 bases and J by 6 bases, with 12 bases between them. Germline V lookup: CDR1 SGHRS, CDR2 YFSETQ. There are 15 residues in the CDR3. The CDR3 protein is CASSLVRGASGELFF. The CDR3 DNA reads as TGCGCCAGCAGCTTGGTGCGGGGTGCGTCCGGGGAGCTGTTTTTT.

CDR3 region: CASSAGSSRETQYF. DNA for the CDR3: TGTGCCAGCAGTGCGGGTTCCTCACGAGAGACCCAGTACTTC. The chain is built from TRBV2 and TRBJ2-5; D unclear. The CDR3 covers 14 residues. Germline-derived CDR1 and CDR2 are SNHLY and FYNNEI. Between the trimmed V and J ends, which lost 4 bases and 4 bases, there was a span of 13 bases.

The chain employs TRBV7-9 and TRBJ2-2; TRBD2 agrees at 14 bases. The CDR3 is 17 amino acids. From germline, CDR1 is SEHNR and CDR2 FQNEAQ (reference sequence). Germline trimming cut 6 bases from V and 4 bases from J; bases unmatched to any gene: 7. CDR3 protein: CASRAGLAGAGTGELFF. Here the CDR3 DNA reads TGTGCCAGCAGAGCGGGACTAGCGGGAGCAGGCACCGGGGAGCTGTTTTTT.

This chain uses TRBV25-1 with TRBJ2-1; 8 bases map to TRBD1. Germline lookup yields CDR1 MGHDK and CDR2 SYGVNS. The CDR3 is 15 residues long. After removal of 4 bases from V and 3 bases from J, the junction contained 5 bases not matched to a gene. CDR3 nucleotides: TGTGCCAGCAGTGGCCTTGGGACAGGCTACAATGAGCAGTTCTTC. This codes for CASSGLGTGYNEQFF.

The chain recombines TRBV27 with TRBJ2-4; weak D call: TRBD2 (7 bases). There are 12 residues in the CDR3. V dropped 3 bases and J dropped 11 bases, with 11 bases sitting between them. CDR1 MNHEY and CDR2 SMNVEV come from the germline V gene (reference sequence). In DNA, the CDR3 is TGTGCCAGCAGTTTTGGCGGGGGCTTTCAGTACTTC. Protein sequence: CASSFGGGFQYF.